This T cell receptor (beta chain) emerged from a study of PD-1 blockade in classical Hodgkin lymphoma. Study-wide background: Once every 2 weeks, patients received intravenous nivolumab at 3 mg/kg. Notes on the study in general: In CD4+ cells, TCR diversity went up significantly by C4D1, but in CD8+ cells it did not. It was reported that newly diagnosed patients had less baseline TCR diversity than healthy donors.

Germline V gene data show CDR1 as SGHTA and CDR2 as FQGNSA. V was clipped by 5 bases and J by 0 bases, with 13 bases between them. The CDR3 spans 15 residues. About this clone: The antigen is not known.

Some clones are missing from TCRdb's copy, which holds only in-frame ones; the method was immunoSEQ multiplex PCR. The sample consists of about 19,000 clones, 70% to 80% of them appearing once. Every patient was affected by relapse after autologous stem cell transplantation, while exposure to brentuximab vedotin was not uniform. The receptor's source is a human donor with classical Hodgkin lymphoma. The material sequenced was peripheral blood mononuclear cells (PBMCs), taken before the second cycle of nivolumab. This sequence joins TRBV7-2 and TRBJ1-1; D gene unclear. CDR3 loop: CASSLGLSMNTEAFF. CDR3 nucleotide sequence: TGTGCCAGCAGCCTCGGACTGAGCATGAACACTGAAGCTTTCTTT. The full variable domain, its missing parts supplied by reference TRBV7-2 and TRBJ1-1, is GAGVSQSPSNKVTEKGKDVELRCDPISGHTALYWYRQSLGQGLEFLIYFQGNSAPDKSGLPSDRFSAERTGGSVSTLTIQRTQQEDSAVYLCASSLGLSMNTEAFFGQGTRLTVV.